This TCR beta chain was obtained from a study of beta chain features in type 1 diabetes. Background on the study: Sorted cells examined across all samples numbered 107,917,701.

General study findings and limits: Compared to healthy donors, patients appeared to have naive, central memory and Treg TCRB repertoires that were more alike. Among type 1 diabetes patients, VDJ junctions had fewer insertions and more deletions.

This clone has just a few counts. Antigen unknown. The CDR3 extends over 16 amino acids. The germline CDR1 and CDR2 sequences are SGHAT and FQNNGV. V gave up 5 bases and J gave up 0 bases, with 14 bases separating them. The isolated RNA, all of it, was reverse transcribed, so expressed TCRB transcripts were what got sequenced. Average reads for naive, central memory and regulatory T cell samples were about 3.57 million. Using immunoSEQ multiplex PCR, the repertoire was profiled, and TCRdb retains in-frame clones only, with some absent. Of 970,000 or so clones detected, about a sixth appear once; the ten largest clones hold around 0.02%.

The chain uses TRBV11-2 and TRBJ2-1; D remains ambiguous. The clonotype originates from a woman aged 18-29 years in good health. Sequencing was carried out using naive CD4+ T cells from blood. In DNA form, the CDR3 reads TGTGCCAGCAGCAGCGATCGGCGGAGCTCCTACAATGAGCAGTTCTTC. Translating gives CASSSDRRSSYNEQFF.